This passage covers 5 T cell receptor beta chains from one sample sequenced in a study of OX40 agonist ivuxolimab in advanced cancers. Sequencing was performed with immunoSEQ multiplex PCR; in TCRdb, only in-frame clones are kept and a portion is missing. The data show roughly 80,000 clones, over 65% seen once. The input for sequencing was CD4+ or CD8+ T cells sorted from blood, taken in a trial of the OX40 agonist ivuxolimab. All receptors derive from an adult with an advanced solid tumor such as melanoma, head and neck, liver or kidney cancer.

This clone was seen a single time. The gene calls are TRBV5-1 and TRBJ1-4; tentatively, D is TRBD1 (5 bases). CDR1 is SGHRS, CDR2 YFSETQ, per germline. Trimming removed 4 bases at V and 0 bases at J, with 13 bases between. The CDR3 extends over 16 amino acids. CDR3 in amino acids: CASSLRQTATNEKLFF. Here the CDR3 DNA reads TGCGCCAGCAGCCTTCGACAGACTGCAACTAATGAAAAACTGTTTTTT.

The genes are TRBV11-2 and TRBJ2-2, with unresolved D. The CDR3 is 13 amino acids. CDR1 and CDR2 from the germline V gene are SGHAT and FQNNGV. V was cut by 7 bases and J by 7 bases, with 13 bases left in between. CDR3 sequence: CASTQTPGGELFF. For the CDR3, the DNA is TGTGCCAGCACCCAAACCCCCGGCGGGGAGCTGTTTTTT.

The chain couples TRBV7-3 to TRBJ2-5, with 9 bases aligning to TRBD1. The ends lost 4 bases at V and 5 bases at J; junction bases unmatched: 5. This CDR3 has 14 amino acids. Germline V lookup: CDR1 SGHTA, CDR2 FQGTGA. CDR3 nucleotide sequence: TGTGCCAGCAGCTCGGAACAGGGGGCTGAGACCCAGTACTTC. This codes for CASSSEQGAETQYF. The variable domain in full, with the rest retrieved from reference TRBV7-3 and TRBJ2-5, is GAGVSQTPSNKVTEKGKYVELRCDPISGHTALYWYRQSLGQGPEFLIYFQGTGAADDSGLPNDRFFAVRPEGSVSTLKIQRTERGDSAVYLCASSSEQGAETQYFGPGTRLLVL.

The chain joins TRBV23-1 to TRBJ2-7; D unresolved. TRBV23-1 is reported as an ORF; its role is uncertain. Trimming stripped 8 bases from V and 2 bases from J, with 25 bases between. This CDR3 contains 17 residues. DNA for the CDR3: TGCGCCAGCCGTAAAGACGAAACCCTCGTAGGAACCTACGAGCAGTACGTC. Translation: CASRKDETLVGTYEQYV.

The rearrangement joins TRBV7-2 to TRBJ1-2, with a weak D call TRBD1 (6 bases). CDR1 and CDR2 from the germline V gene are SGHTA and FQGNSA. Trimming removed 4 bases at V and 2 bases at J, with 20 bases between. This CDR3 contains 17 residues. The CDR3 DNA reads as TGTGCCAGCAGCTCCTACTCATTAACAGGGAACAACTATGGCTACACCTTC. Its translation is CASSSYSLTGNNYGYTF. Complete variable domain (other parts from reference TRBV7-2 and TRBJ1-2): GAGVSQSPSNKVTEKGKDVELRCDPISGHTALYWYRQSLGQGLEFLIYFQGNSAPDKSGLPSDRFSAERTGGSVSTLTIQRTQQEDSAVYLCASSSYSLTGNNYGYTFGSGTRLTVV.